These 8 T cell receptor beta chains share one sample of origin, sequenced in a study of blood T cells in healthy people across ages. Combining a sample-barcoded 5' primer with a J-beta primer mix, a second PCR ran for roughly 7 to 11 cycles. TCRdb reprocessed the 5' RACE reads with MiXCR, giving one entry per CDR3 protein. The sample comprises approximately 600,000 distinct CDR3 sequences, approximately 59% of which are singletons, and over 30% rests with the top ten. Specimen: blood. The receptors shown here come from a man aged 55 to 70 in good health.

CDR3 loop: CASSQDASTDTQYF. CDR3 nucleotide sequence: TGCGCCAGCAGCCAAGATGCCAGTACAGATACGCAGTATTTT. This chain joins TRBV4-1 and TRBJ2-3, with D hard to call. Trimming took off 0 bases at V and 3 bases at J, with 7 bases between the two ends. CDR1 and CDR2 from the germline V gene are MGHRA and YSYEKL. The CDR3 is made up of 14 amino acids.

Only one count was recorded for this clonotype. The J gene is TRBJ2-1, the V gene TRBV5-6; TRBD2 is a possible D gene (5 bases). CDR1 and CDR2 (germline): SGHDT, YYEEEE. Between the trimmed V and J ends, which lost 3 bases and 0 bases, there was a span of 13 bases. CDR3 size: 16 residues. This chain's CDR3 is CASSYPGRGSYNEQFF. The CDR3 DNA reads TGTGCCAGCAGCTATCCCGGACGGGGCTCCTACAATGAGCAGTTCTTC. Full variable domain (remainder filled in from reference TRBV5-6 and TRBJ2-1): DAGVTQSPTHLIKTRGQQVTLRCSPKSGHDTVSWYQQALGQGPQFIFQYYEEEERQRGNFPDRFSGHQFPNYSSELNVNALLLGDSALYLCASSYPGRGSYNEQFFGPGTRLTVL.

This clonotype was detected a few times. V is TRBV5-1 and J is TRBJ2-5; D is ambiguous. Trimming shortened V by 6 bases and J by 4 bases, and 10 bases separated the two germline ends. In germline, CDR1 is SGHRS, CDR2 YFSETQ. CDR3 length equals 12 residues. CDR3 sequence reads: CASTENSETQYF. As DNA, the CDR3 is TGCGCCAGCACGGAGAATTCAGAGACCCAGTACTTC.

This clonotype has just one count. The chain combines TRBV5-6 with TRBJ2-7, with 13 bases matching TRBD2. The trim removed 3 bases at V and 7 bases at J, leaving 7 bases unmatched. CDR3 length: 15 amino acids. In germline, CDR1 is SGHDT, CDR2 YYEEEE. CDR3 DNA sequence: TGTGCCAGCAGCTCTGGACTAGCGGGGGACAGGGAGCAGTACTTC. It yields the protein CASSSGLAGDREQYF. The variable domain in full, completed from reference TRBV5-6 and TRBJ2-7, reads DAGVTQSPTHLIKTRGQQVTLRCSPKSGHDTVSWYQQALGQGPQFIFQYYEEEERQRGNFPDRFSGHQFPNYSSELNVNALLLGDSALYLCASSSGLAGDREQYFGPGTRLTVT.

The chain uses TRBV15 and TRBJ2-7; possibly TRBD1 for D (6 bases). Germline V gene data show CDR1 as LNHNV and CDR2 as YYDKDF (reference sequence). The CDR3 length is 13 residues. With 2 bases removed from V and 3 bases from J, the gap between germline ends came to 8 bases. This CDR3 reads CATSRSQGYEQYF. DNA for the CDR3: TGTGCCACCAGCAGATCACAGGGCTACGAGCAGTACTTC.

The J gene is TRBJ2-5, the V gene TRBV18; either TRBD1 or TRBD2 may fit D (6 bases each). CDR3 size: 16 residues. V was clipped by 4 bases and J by 4 bases, with 19 bases between them. CDR1 is KGHSH, CDR2 LQKENI, per germline. The CDR3 nucleotides are TGTGCCAGCTCACTCTACCAGGCACAGGGAGGAGAGACCCAGTACTTC. It encodes CASSLYQAQGGETQYF.

This chain joins TRBV20-1 and TRBJ1-5; D remains ambiguous. The V gene lost 0 bases and the J gene lost 5 bases, with 26 bases spanning the gap. From germline, CDR1 is DFQATT and CDR2 SNEGSKA (reference sequence). The CDR3 is 19 residues long. CDR3 sequence: CSARDRSEGRTGADQPQHF. CDR3 in DNA: TGCAGTGCTAGAGATAGGTCGGAGGGCCGAACGGGTGCGGATCAGCCCCAGCATTTT.

The V and J genes are TRBV18 and TRBJ2-7, with TRBD2 identical over 8 bases. Gene TRBJ2-5 matches the end of the DNA better, so the J call may be wrong. The CDR3 consists of 15 residues. CDR1 and CDR2 from the germline V gene are KGHSH and LQKENI. As DNA, the CDR3 is TGTGCCAGCTCACCACCGACGGGGGGGCTGGAGACCCAGTACTTC. Translated, it gives CASSPPTGGLETQYF.